A selection of T cell receptor beta chains follows, all from one sample in a study of CD8 T cells in ankylosing spondylitis. TCRdb processed the 5' RACE reads anew with MiXCR; each CDR3 protein has one entry. The data hold about 36,000 distinct CDR3 sequences, with under 15% observed a single time. The sequenced sample consisted of synovial fluid, either unsorted or a sorted T cell fraction (not recorded which). These receptors all come from a male donor with ankylosing spondylitis. Each CDR3 is given with its conserved first and last residue. The order of the fields is CDR3 length, D gene, V gene, clone size, J gene, CDR3 protein, CDR3 DNA. A D gene is named only where the DNA matches it firmly. Part of the rows lack a size; the others show once, few, many or a class for expanded clones.

len: 16; d_gene: TRBD2; v_gene: TRBV11-2; abundance: few; j_gene: TRBJ2-5; CDR3aa: CASSFPAGGPQETQYF; CDR3nt: TGTGCCAGCAGCTTCCCAGCGGGGGGTCCGCAAGAGACCCAGTACTTC
len: 13; d_gene: .; v_gene: TRBV7-9; abundance: few; j_gene: TRBJ2-5; CDR3aa: CASSDSSVETQYF; CDR3nt: TGTGCCAGCAGCGATTCTAGCGTTGAGACCCAGTACTTC
len: 14; d_gene: .; v_gene: TRBV13; abundance: few; j_gene: TRBJ1-4; CDR3aa: CASSLGRRGEKLFF; CDR3nt: TGTGCCAGCAGCTTAGGCCGGCGCGGGGAAAAACTGTTTTTT
len: 14; d_gene: TRBD1; v_gene: TRBV6-1; abundance: many; j_gene: TRBJ1-1; CDR3aa: CASTWGQTNTEAFF; CDR3nt: TGTGCCAGCACCTGGGGACAGACGAACACTGAAGCTTTCTTT
len: 12; d_gene: TRBD1; v_gene: TRBV24-1; abundance: .; j_gene: TRBJ2-7; CDR3aa: CATSAGGYEQYF; CDR3nt: TGTGCCACCAGTGCAGGGGGCTACGAGCAGTACTTC
len: 12; d_gene: .; v_gene: TRBV5-1; abundance: .; j_gene: TRBJ2-1; CDR3aa: CASRSPGDEQFF; CDR3nt: TGCGCCAGCAGATCCCCGGGAGATGAGCAGTTCTTC
len: 16; d_gene: TRBD1; v_gene: TRBV2; abundance: .; j_gene: TRBJ1-5; CDR3aa: CASNPGQGPSNQPQHF; CDR3nt: TGTGCCAGCAACCCGGGACAGGGACCTAGCAATCAGCCCCAGCATTTT
len: 14; d_gene: .; v_gene: TRBV6-1; abundance: many; j_gene: TRBJ2-7; CDR3aa: CASRVRGLGPEQYF; CDR3nt: TGTGCCAGCAGGGTGCGGGGCCTTGGCCCCGAGCAGTACTTC
len: 13; d_gene: .; v_gene: TRBV20-1; abundance: few; j_gene: TRBJ1-1; CDR3aa: CSASIGAAGGAFF; CDR3nt: TGCAGTGCCTCAATAGGGGCGGCCGGAGGGGCTTTCTTT
len: 12; d_gene: .; v_gene: TRBV10-3; abundance: few; j_gene: TRBJ2-7; CDR3aa: CATQTGPYEQYF; CDR3nt: TGTGCCACCCAAACAGGACCCTACGAGCAGTACTTC
len: 12; d_gene: .; v_gene: TRBV7-9; abundance: few; j_gene: TRBJ2-7; CDR3aa: CASSLVAYEQYF; CDR3nt: TGTGCCAGCAGCTTAGTTGCCTACGAGCAGTACTTC
len: 16; d_gene: TRBD2; v_gene: TRBV7-7; abundance: .; j_gene: TRBJ2-3; CDR3aa: CASSSGLAGSTDTQYF; CDR3nt: TGTGCTAGCAGCTCCGGACTAGCGGGAAGCACAGATACGCAGTATTTT